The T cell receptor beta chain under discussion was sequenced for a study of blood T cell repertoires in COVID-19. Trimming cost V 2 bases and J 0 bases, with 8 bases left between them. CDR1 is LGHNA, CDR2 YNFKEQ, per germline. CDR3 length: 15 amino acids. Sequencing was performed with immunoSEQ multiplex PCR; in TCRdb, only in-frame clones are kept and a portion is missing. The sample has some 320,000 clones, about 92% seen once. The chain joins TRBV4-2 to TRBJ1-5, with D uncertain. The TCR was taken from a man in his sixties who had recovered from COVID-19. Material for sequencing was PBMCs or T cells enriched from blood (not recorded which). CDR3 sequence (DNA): TGTGCCAGCAGCCAACCGGTCGGTAGCAATCAGCCCCAGCATTTT. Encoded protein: CASSQPVGSNQPQHF.